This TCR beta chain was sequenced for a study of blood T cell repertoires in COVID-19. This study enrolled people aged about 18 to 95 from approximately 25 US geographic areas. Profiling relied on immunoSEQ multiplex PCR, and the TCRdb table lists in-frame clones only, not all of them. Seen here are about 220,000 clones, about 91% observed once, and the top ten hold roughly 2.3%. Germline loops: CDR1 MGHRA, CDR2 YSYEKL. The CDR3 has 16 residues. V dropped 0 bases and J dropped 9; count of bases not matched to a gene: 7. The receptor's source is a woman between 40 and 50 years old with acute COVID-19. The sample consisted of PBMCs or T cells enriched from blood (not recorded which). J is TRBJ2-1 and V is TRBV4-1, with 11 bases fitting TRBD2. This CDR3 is CASSQDRLAGGVEQFF. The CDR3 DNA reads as TGCGCCAGCAGCCAAGATCGGCTAGCGGGAGGTGTTGAGCAGTTCTTC.